Below are 18 T cell receptor beta chains sequenced from a single sample in a study of T cell changes during pregnancy in multiple sclerosis. Using immunoSEQ multiplex PCR, the repertoire was profiled, and TCRdb retains in-frame clones only, with some absent. Of some 12,000 clones in the sample, about 88% were seen once. The material sequenced was CD8+ T cells from peripheral blood mononuclear cells, taken in the second trimester of pregnancy. Receptor source: a female donor in good health, enrolled as a control in a pregnancy study.

The rearrangement uses TRBV27 and TRBJ1-1, with 10 bases identical to TRBD1. V was clipped by 7 bases and J by 3 bases; unmatched bases: 11. CDR3 length: 16 residues. Looked up from germline, CDR1 is MNHEY and CDR2 is SMNVEV (reference sequence). The CDR3 DNA is TGTGCCAGCACCCAGACAGGGGGCGCCCAAGACACTGAAGCTTTCTTT. It encodes CASTQTGGAQDTEAFF.

V gene TRBV7-2 combines with J gene TRBJ2-1; weak D call: TRBD1 (7 bases). The CDR3 sequence is 14 residues long. Trimming took off 5 bases at V and 8 bases at J, with 16 bases between the two ends. Per the germline V gene, CDR1 is SGHTA and CDR2 is FQGNSA. For the CDR3, the DNA is TGTGCCAGCAGCAGCCAAGACAGGGAGGATGAGCAGTTCTTC. Protein: CASSSQDREDEQFF.

V is TRBV11-2 and J is TRBJ1-3; 7 bases fit TRBD1. The CDR3 spans 17 residues. Per the germline V gene, CDR1 is SGHAT and CDR2 is FQNNGV. With V trimmed by 5 bases and J by 0 bases, 10 bases remained unmatched. CDR3 residues: CASSPTTGTYSGNTIYF. The CDR3 DNA is TGTGCCAGCAGCCCAACGACAGGGACATACTCTGGAAACACCATATATTTT.

The chain carries TRBV30 and TRBJ2-7, with a tentative D call TRBD1 (5 bases). CDR1 is GTSNPN and CDR2 is SVGIG in the germline V gene (reference sequence). Trimming left V 0 bases short and J 2 bases short, with 11 bases between. The CDR3 consists of 14 residues. This chain's CDR3 is CAWSVGAGTYEQYF. CDR3 DNA: TGTGCCTGGAGTGTAGGGGCAGGGACCTACGAGCAGTACTTC.

V gene TRBV7-8 combines with J gene TRBJ2-2, with D tentatively TRBD2 (6 bases). The CDR3 is made up of 16 amino acids. Trimming took 4 bases from V and 5 from J, leaving 17 bases between them. The germline CDR1 and CDR2 sequences are SGHVS and FQNEAQ. CDR3 protein: CASSSLGTEATGELFF. Here the CDR3 DNA reads TGTGCCAGCAGCTCACTCGGGACTGAGGCTACCGGGGAGCTGTTTTTT.

The V and J genes are TRBV27 and TRBJ2-5, with D perhaps matching TRBD2 (5 bases). The V gene's germline CDR1 is MNHEY and CDR2 SMNVEV (reference sequence). V was trimmed by 5 bases and J by 5 bases, leaving 15 bases between them. The CDR3 spans 14 residues. DNA for the CDR3: TGTGCCAGCAGTCCGGGAAAGGTATGGGAGACCCAGTACTTC. This sequence encodes CASSPGKVWETQYF.

This clone has a handful of counts. This chain connects TRBV5-1 to TRBJ1-1, with D possibly being TRBD1 (6 bases). Per the germline V gene, CDR1 is SGHRS and CDR2 is YFSETQ. The length of the CDR3 is 18 residues. V lost 4 bases and J 4 bases, leaving 26 bases between the germline ends. CDR3 loop: CASSPAHTSGGYVTEAFF. The CDR3 region has the DNA TGCGCCAGCAGCCCCGCCCACACCTCGGGGGGCTATGTCACTGAAGCTTTCTTT.

This chain uses TRBV30 with TRBJ1-1, with D maybe TRBD1 (6 bases). The CDR3 totals 13 residues. Trimming took off 0 bases at V and 5 bases at J, with 10 bases between the two ends. Looked up from germline, CDR1 is GTSNPN and CDR2 is SVGIG (reference sequence). The CDR3 bases are TGTGCCTGGAGTGTCACAGGGTGGACTGAAGCTTTCTTT. Translated, it gives CAWSVTGWTEAFF.

The V gene is TRBV5-4, the J gene TRBJ2-6; no firm D call. Trimming pared 4 bases from V and 0 bases from J, leaving 11 bases between. The CDR3 has 16 amino acids. Germline loops: CDR1 SGHNT, CDR2 YYREEE (reference sequence). In nucleotides, the CDR3 is TGTGCCAGCAGCCAGACACCTTCCTCTGGGGCCAACGTCCTGACTTTC. It yields the protein CASSQTPSSGANVLTF.

V usage is TRBV27 and J usage is TRBJ2-5; D is ambiguous. Germline loops: CDR1 MNHEY, CDR2 SMNVEV (reference sequence). The CDR3 sequence is 12 residues long. V was trimmed by 4 bases and J by 7 bases, leaving 10 bases between them. The CDR3 reads CASSSPPGTQYF. The CDR3 bases are TGTGCCAGCAGTTCGCCCCCGGGGACCCAGTACTTC.

The sample holds one count of this clone. The chain combines TRBV13 with TRBJ2-3; 8 bases agree with TRBD1. The germline V gene encodes CDR1 PRHDT and CDR2 FYEKMQ (reference sequence). The CDR3 is 17 residues long. V dropped 5 bases and J dropped 0; count of bases not matched to a gene: 10. The CDR3 DNA reads as TGTGCCAGCAGCCAACACGGACAGGGAGCTAGCACAGATACGCAGTATTTT. Its protein product is CASSQHGQGASTDTQYF.

This clone was found once. The chain combines TRBV27 with TRBJ2-1; the match to TRBD2 covers 10 bases. V was pared by 6 bases and J by 5 bases, with 4 bases of the junction left unmatched. Germline lookup yields CDR1 MNHEY and CDR2 SMNVEV (reference sequence). The CDR3 length is 14 residues. CDR3 residues: CASRTGLADNEQFF. CDR3 in DNA: TGTGCCAGCAGGACAGGACTAGCGGACAATGAGCAGTTCTTC.

J is TRBJ1-1 and V is TRBV2; D is unresolved. The germline V and J ends were trimmed by 5 bases and 4 bases, with 8 bases remaining between them. Per germline, CDR1 SNHLY and CDR2 FYNNEI. The CDR3 length is 12 residues. In nucleotides, the CDR3 is TGTGCCAGCAGTTACTTGTTCACTGAAGCTTTCTTT. Amino acid sequence: CASSYLFTEAFF. Supplemented by reference TRBV2 and TRBJ1-1, the full variable domain reads EPEVTQTPSHQVTQMGQEVILRCVPISNHLYFYWYRQILGQKVEFLVSFYNNEISEKSEIFDDQFSVERPDGSNFTLKIRSTKLEDSAMYFCASSYLFTEAFFGQGTRLTVV.

The chain joins TRBV5-6 to TRBJ2-5, with D perhaps TRBD2 (5 bases). CDR1 SGHDT and CDR2 YYEEEE come from the germline V gene. The CDR3 runs to 14 residues. Trimming cost V 0 bases and J 5 bases, with 11 bases left between them. CDR3 sequence reads: CASSLGTSVETQYF. CDR3 in DNA: TGTGCCAGCAGCTTGGGCACTAGTGTGGAGACCCAGTACTTC.

The V call is TRBV10-3, the J call TRBJ2-2, with 8 bases aligning to TRBD2. CDR1 is ENHRY and CDR2 is SYGVKD in the germline V gene. V was pared by 8 bases and J by 6 bases, with 11 bases of the junction left unmatched. The CDR3 spans 15 residues. The CDR3 nucleotides read TGTGCCATCTACCCGGGGGGGGGCGAAGCCGGGGAGCTGTTTTTT. It specifies CAIYPGGGEAGELFF.

V and J are TRBV6-1 and TRBJ1-2; no clear D gene. V shed 7 bases and J shed 7 bases, with 13 bases lying between them. The germline CDR1 and CDR2 sequences are MNHNS and SASEGT. CDR3 length: 12 amino acids. The CDR3 protein is CASKEGLGGYTF. The CDR3 DNA sequence: TGTGCCAGCAAAGAGGGCCTAGGTGGCTACACCTTC.

By sample fraction, this clone is medium-sized (0.01 to 0.1%). The V call is TRBV9, the J call TRBJ2-3; D ambiguous. V was clipped by 3 bases and J by 4 bases, with 9 bases between them. The V gene's germline CDR1 is SGDLS and CDR2 YYNGEE. The CDR3 length is 13 residues. CDR3 DNA: TGTGCCAGCAGCGGCCCTAGTGCAGATACGCAGTATTTT. Protein sequence: CASSGPSADTQYF.

The chain carries TRBV7-9 and TRBJ2-6; 7 nucleotides agree with TRBD1. Trimming at V came to 3 bases and at J to 1 base, leaving 12 bases not matched to a gene. Per germline, CDR1 SEHNR and CDR2 FQNEAQ (reference sequence). The CDR3 is 19 amino acids. The CDR3 DNA reads as TGTGCCAGCAGCTTCGGTAGCAGGGGGAGTCTTTCTGGGGCCAACGTCCTGACTTTC. This sequence encodes CASSFGSRGSLSGANVLTF.